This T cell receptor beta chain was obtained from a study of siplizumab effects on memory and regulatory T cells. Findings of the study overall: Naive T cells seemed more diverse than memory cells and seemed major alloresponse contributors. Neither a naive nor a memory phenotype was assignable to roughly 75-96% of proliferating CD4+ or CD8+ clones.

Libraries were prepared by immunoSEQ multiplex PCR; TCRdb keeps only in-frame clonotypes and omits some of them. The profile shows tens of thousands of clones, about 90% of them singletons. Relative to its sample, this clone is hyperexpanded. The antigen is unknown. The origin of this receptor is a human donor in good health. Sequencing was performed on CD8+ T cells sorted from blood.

The CDR3 region is CASSLTGPYGYTF. As DNA, the CDR3 is TGTGCCAGCAGCTTAACAGGGCCCTATGGCTACACCTTC. The chain couples TRBV7-9 to TRBJ1-2; possible D gene TRBD1, 6 bases. This CDR3 comprises 13 residues. Trimming took off 2 bases at V and 4 bases at J, with 8 bases between the two ends. Germline V gene data show CDR1 as SEHNR and CDR2 as FQNEAQ (reference sequence).